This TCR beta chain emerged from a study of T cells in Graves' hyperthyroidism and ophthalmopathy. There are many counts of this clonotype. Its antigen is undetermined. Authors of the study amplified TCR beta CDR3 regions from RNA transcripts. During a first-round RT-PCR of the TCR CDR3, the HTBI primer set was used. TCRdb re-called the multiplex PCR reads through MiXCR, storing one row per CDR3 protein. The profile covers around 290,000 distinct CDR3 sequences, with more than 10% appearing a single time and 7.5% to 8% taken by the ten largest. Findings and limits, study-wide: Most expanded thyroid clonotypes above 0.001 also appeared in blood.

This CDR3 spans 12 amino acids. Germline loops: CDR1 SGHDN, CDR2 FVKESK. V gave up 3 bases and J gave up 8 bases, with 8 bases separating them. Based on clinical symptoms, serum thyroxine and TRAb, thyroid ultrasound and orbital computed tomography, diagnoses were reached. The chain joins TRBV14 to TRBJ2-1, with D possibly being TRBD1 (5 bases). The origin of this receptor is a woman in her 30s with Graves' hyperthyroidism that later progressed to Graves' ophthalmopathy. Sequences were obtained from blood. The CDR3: CASSHWGDEQFF. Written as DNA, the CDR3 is TGTGCCAGCAGCCACTGGGGCGATGAGCAGTTCTTC.